Below, 8 T cell receptor beta chains from the same sample are listed, as sequenced in a study of Graves' ophthalmopathy and Graves' hyperthyroidism (dated by TCRdb to the late 2010s). TCRdb shows the sequencer as Illumina HiSeq 2000. For repertoire sequencing, the TCR beta CDR3 regions were amplified from RNA transcripts. The first round was an RT-PCR using HTBI primers with the Qiagen OneStep RT-PCR kit, and this first round was followed by a second-round multiplex PCR, then size selection and purification. TCRdb passed the public sequencing reads through fastp at Q25 and MiXCR, retaining productive beta sequences. Every CDR3 protein is listed once, alongside the most common genes and DNA of its rows. The sample table contains about 210,000 distinct CDR3 sequences; only one count was recorded for 25% to 30% of them. The ten top clones hold approximately 8.2% of the sample. The sequencing sample was made of peripheral blood. All receptors come from a man aged 50-59 years with Graves' ophthalmopathy. Donor details come from another sample of the same person, matched by shared clones.

This chain links TRBV7-8 with TRBJ2-5; 8 bases agree with TRBD2. The CDR3 extends over 15 amino acids. Germline CDR1 SGHVS, CDR2 FQNEAQ. Unmatched junction bases numbered 9, after V lost 8 bases and J lost 1 base. CDR3 sequence: CASGGVSGVQETQYF. CDR3 coding DNA: TGTGCCAGCGGCGGAGTTAGCGGGGTCCAAGAGACCCAGTACTTC.

In this sample, this clonotype turned up many times. The V call is TRBV12-3 or TRBV12-4, the J call TRBJ2-7; D is unresolved. The CDR3 extends over 12 amino acids. Trimming pared 3 bases from V and 2 bases from J, leaving 5 bases between. The CDR3 sequence is CASSFGTYEQYF. Here the CDR3 DNA reads TGTGCCAGCAGTTTCGGTACCTACGAGCAGTACTTC.

The J gene is TRBJ2-5, the V gene TRBV18, with D unclear. V was trimmed by 0 bases and J by 5 bases, leaving 7 bases between them. From germline, CDR1 is KGHSH and CDR2 LQKENI. The CDR3 sequence is 13 residues long. The DNA of the CDR3 is TGTGCCAGCTCACCACCACTAAGGGAGACCCAGTACTTC. It translates to CASSPPLRETQYF.

This clonotype was observed many times. The chain's CDR3 is CASGMHNSGNTIYF. For the CDR3, the DNA is TGTGCTAGTGGGATGCATAACTCTGGAAACACCATATATTTT. This chain links TRBV12-5 with TRBJ1-3, with no clear D. The V end was cut by 6 bases, the J end by 0 bases, with 9 bases between. The CDR3 has 14 amino acids. Germline CDR1 and CDR2: LGHNT and FRNRAP.

This clonotype occurred many times. The rearrangement uses TRBV24-1 and TRBJ2-3; D possibly corresponds to TRBD2 (5 bases). CDR1 KGHDR and CDR2 SFDVKD come from the germline V gene. Trimming pared 0 bases from V and 0 bases from J, leaving 6 bases between. This CDR3 contains 15 residues. The CDR3 sequence is CATSDLRGSTDTQYF. The CDR3, as DNA: TGTGCCACCAGTGATTTGCGAGGGAGCACAGATACGCAGTATTTT.

V and J are TRBV6-2 or TRBV6-3 and TRBJ2-7; D ambiguous. Looked up from germline, CDR1 is MNHEY and CDR2 is SVGEGT. V was shortened by 0 bases and J by 9 bases, with 15 bases between the two germline ends. The CDR3 is made up of 14 amino acids. CDR3 nucleotide sequence: TGTGCCAGCAGTTACTCGCCTCTGCGCGCCCCGCAGTACTTC. Its protein is CASSYSPLRAPQYF.

This clonotype was counted at least ten times. This chain connects TRBV27 to TRBJ1-1, with no clear D. The CDR3 sequence is 13 residues long. The V end lost 2 bases, the J end lost 9 bases, and 13 bases lay between the germline ends. Germline V gene lookup returns CDR1 MNHEY and CDR2 SMNVEV (reference sequence). Here the CDR3 DNA reads TGTGCCAGCAGTTTAAAAGTTTGGGATAAAGCTTTCTTT. Its protein is CASSLKVWDKAFF.

This chain connects TRBV12-3 or TRBV12-4 to TRBJ2-4; 7 bases line up with TRBD2. The CDR3 spans 17 residues. V shed 5 bases, J shed 0 bases, and the junction held 10 bases outside the gene matches. In DNA form, the CDR3 reads TGTGCCAGCAGTCCCGGGACTACCGCACTAGCCAAAAACATTCAGTACTTC. Its protein product is CASSPGTTALAKNIQYF.